This is a list of T cell receptor beta chains from one sample in a study of T cell changes during pregnancy in multiple sclerosis. Using immunoSEQ multiplex PCR, the repertoire was profiled, and TCRdb retains in-frame clones only, with some absent. The profile shows roughly 50,000 clones, approximately 90% of them singletons. Source: CD4+ T cells from peripheral blood mononuclear cells, taken after pregnancy. The source of these receptors is a female donor with multiple sclerosis, enrolled in a pregnancy study. CDR3s include the opening cysteine and the closing phenylalanine or tryptophan. Fields, in order: clone size, J gene, D gene, V gene, CDR3 DNA, CDR3 protein. The D gene is left open where the match is weak. Size is stated for part of the rows, as once, few or many counts, or as a class when the clone is expanded.

size: NA
J: TRBJ2-3
D: TRBD1
V: TRBV7-2
DNA: TGTGCCAGCAGCACAGGACAGGGGAATACGCAGTATTTT
CDR3: CASSTGQGNTQYF

size: once
J: TRBJ1-3
D: NA
V: TRBV30
DNA: TGTGCCTGGCAACCGGGATTCTCTGGAAACACCATATATTTT
CDR3: CAWQPGFSGNTIYF

size: NA
J: TRBJ1-5
D: NA
V: TRBV6-4
DNA: TGTGCCAGCAGACCTCAGGGGAATAGCAATCAGCCCCAGCATTTT
CDR3: CASRPQGNSNQPQHF

size: NA
J: TRBJ1-1
D: TRBD1
V: TRBV19
DNA: TGTGCCACCTCGGACAGGGTAAACACTGAAGCTTTCTTT
CDR3: CATSDRVNTEAFF

size: NA
J: TRBJ1-1
D: NA
V: TRBV7-8
DNA: TGTGCCAGCAGCGCGGGCCTGAACACTGAAGCTTTCTTT
CDR3: CASSAGLNTEAFF

size: NA
J: TRBJ2-7
D: TRBD2
V: TRBV18
DNA: TGTGCCAGCTCACCACGGTCTAGCGGGACTCTCGAGCAGTACTTC
CDR3: CASSPRSSGTLEQYF

size: once
J: TRBJ2-5
D: TRBD2
V: TRBV18
DNA: TGTGCCAGCTCACTATTGACTAGCGAGCAAGAGACCCAGTACTTC
CDR3: CASSLLTSEQETQYF

size: once
J: TRBJ2-5
D: TRBD2
V: TRBV18
DNA: TGTGCCAGCTCCTCCGCGGGAGGGGGTGAGACCCAGTACTTC
CDR3: CASSSAGGGETQYF

size: NA
J: TRBJ1-1
D: NA
V: TRBV30
DNA: TGTGCCTGGAGGAGTATGAGGCAGGGGAAGGTGCTACTCCCTGAAGCTTTCTTT
CDR3: CAWRSMRQGKVLLPEAFF

size: NA
J: TRBJ1-2
D: TRBD1
V: TRBV5-4
DNA: TGTGCCAGCAGCATTACACAGGGGGCTTCTGGCTACACCTTC
CDR3: CASSITQGASGYTF

size: NA
J: TRBJ1-2
D: NA
V: TRBV19
DNA: TGTGCCAGTAGTATACAGTCATTCAACTATGGCTACACCTTC
CDR3: CASSIQSFNYGYTF